Shown below are 8 T cell receptor beta chains from a single sample sequenced in a study of blood T cell repertoires in COVID-19. The assay was immunoSEQ multiplex PCR, and TCRdb's table has in-frame clones only and misses some. The data show 200,000 or so clones, with over 75% seen just once and 3.5% to 5% held by the top ten. Specimen: peripheral blood. These receptors all come from a man aged 50 to 59 with acute or convalescent COVID-19.

This chain joins TRBV18 and TRBJ1-1, with 7 nucleotides matching TRBD1. Per germline, CDR1 KGHSH and CDR2 LQKENI. Trimming at V came to 0 bases and at J to 4 bases, leaving 5 bases not matched to a gene. The CDR3 contains 15 residues. This CDR3 reads CASSPPARGATEAFF. The CDR3 nucleotides read TGTGCCAGCTCACCACCGGCCAGGGGGGCCACTGAAGCTTTCTTT. The full variable domain, completed using reference TRBV18 and TRBJ1-1, is NAGVMQNPRHLVRRRGQEARLRCSPMKGHSHVYWYRQLPEEGLKFMVYLQKENIIDESGMPKERFSAEFPKEGPSILRIQQVVRGDSAAYFCASSPPARGATEAFFGQGTRLTVV.

In this sample, this clone turned up once. The rearrangement joins TRBV7-9 to TRBJ2-1, with no clear D. Trimming took off 1 base at V and 9 bases at J, with 10 bases between the two ends. Germline assignment: CDR1 SEHNR and CDR2 FQNEAQ (reference sequence). The CDR3 sequence is 13 residues long. In DNA, the CDR3 is TGTGCCAGCAGCTTAGGCCGTATGAGTGAGCAGTTCTTC. Protein: CASSLGRMSEQFF.

The V call is TRBV18, the J call TRBJ2-5; D uncertain. The germline V and J ends were trimmed by 6 bases and 2 bases, with 13 bases remaining between them. The CDR3 contains 14 residues. In germline, CDR1 is KGHSH, CDR2 LQKENI. Written as DNA, the CDR3 is TGTGCCAGCTCGCCTACAGCTAATCAAGAGACCCAGTACTTC. It codes for CASSPTANQETQYF.

The V call is TRBV3-1 (or the pseudogene TRBV3-2), the J call TRBJ1-3; D is unclear. Germline V gene sequence: CDR1 LGHDT, CDR2 YNNKEL (reference sequence). The CDR3 sequence is 15 residues long. The germline V and J ends were trimmed by 3 bases and 4 bases, with 13 bases remaining between them. CDR3 bases: TGTGCCAGCAGCCAGCTGGCGCGGGCAGGAAACACCATATATTTT. Its protein product is CASSQLARAGNTIYF.

This clone appeared once. This chain links TRBV7-2 with TRBJ2-2; D perhaps matches TRBD2 (6 bases). Trimming shortened V by 5 bases and J by 5 bases, and 18 bases separated the two germline ends. The germline CDR1 and CDR2 sequences are SGHTA and FQGNSA. The CDR3 has 16 amino acids. This CDR3 is CASSPGGSGRTGELFF. CDR3 nucleotides: TGTGCCAGCAGCCCCGGTGGTAGCGGAAGAACCGGGGAGCTGTTTTTT.

This chain joins TRBV14 and TRBJ2-7; 8 bases align to TRBD2. The CDR3 is made up of 15 amino acids. J lost 1 base, V lost 4 bases, and 6 bases had no gene match. Germline V lookup: CDR1 SGHDN, CDR2 FVKESK. Written as DNA, the CDR3 is TGTGCCAGCAGCCCGGGGGGGGTAGGATCCTACGAGCAGTACTTC. Translation gives CASSPGGVGSYEQYF.

This clone was found a few times. The rearrangement joins TRBV7-8 to TRBJ1-5, with a weak D call TRBD1 (5 bases). Germline CDR1 and CDR2: SGHVS and FQNEAQ. The CDR3 covers 16 residues. Deletions cut 2 bases from V and 0 bases from J, with 11 bases between. CDR3 amino acids: CASSLRGVNSNQPQHF. The CDR3 nucleotides are TGTGCCAGCAGCTTACGGGGGGTAAATAGCAATCAGCCCCAGCATTTT.

The chain employs TRBV25-1 and TRBJ1-4; 9 bases are a match to TRBD1. Per the germline V gene, CDR1 is MGHDK and CDR2 is SYGVNS. The CDR3 contains 16 residues. The junction had 7 bases not matched to a gene; V was cut back by 3 bases and J by 5 bases. CDR3 sequence: CASSDLMTGGNEKLFF. In nucleotides, the CDR3 is TGTGCCAGCAGTGACTTGATGACAGGGGGAAATGAAAAACTGTTTTTT.